These 30 T cell receptor beta chains originate from one sample sequenced in a study of T cells in Graves' hyperthyroidism and ophthalmopathy (dated by TCRdb to the late 2010s). Preparation of the library involved multiplex PCR. The sequencer listed for this sample is Illumina HiSeq 2000. The TCR beta CDR3 regions were amplified from RNA transcripts. A first-round RT-PCR of the TCR CDR3 used the HTBI primer set with the Qiagen OneStep RT-PCR kit. TCRdb itself trimmed the public reads at Q25 with fastp, ran MiXCR and retained productive beta chains. For every CDR3 protein sequence, its rows merge into one entry that carries the most common genes and DNA. Across this sample there are about 500,000 distinct CDR3 sequences, with 35% to 50% seen only once. The leading ten clones occupy around 47% of the sample. Sequenced material: peripheral blood or thyroid tissue (not recorded which). Receptors originate from an adult woman with Graves' disease, either hyperthyroidism or ophthalmopathy (not recorded which).

This clonotype was counted once. This chain uses TRBV24-1 with TRBJ1-6; maybe TRBD1 (6 bases). Per the germline V gene, CDR1 is KGHDR and CDR2 is SFDVKD. Between the trimmed V and J ends, which lost 4 bases and 8 bases, there was a span of 11 bases. The CDR3 runs to 14 residues. CDR3: CATSDRGSYSPLHF. In DNA, the CDR3 is TGTGCCACCAGTGACAGGGGCAGTTATTCACCCCTCCACTTT.

J is TRBJ2-2 and V is TRBV5-5; 7 bases agree with TRBD2. There are 17 residues in the CDR3. The germline gives CDR1 SGHKS, CDR2 YYEKEE (reference sequence). The ends lost 4 bases at V and 3 bases at J; junction bases unmatched: 12. For the CDR3, the DNA is TGTGCCAGCAGCCAGGGTCGTCTAGCGGTTTACACCGGGGAGCTGTTTTTT. The encoded protein is CASSQGRLAVYTGELFF.

This clonotype has ten or more counts. This chain uses TRBV29-1 with TRBJ1-5, with a tentative D call TRBD1 (5 bases). This CDR3 comprises 13 residues. Germline CDR1 is SQVTM and CDR2 is ANQGSEA. Trimming pared 8 bases from V and 7 bases from J, leaving 18 bases between. The CDR3 bases are TGCAGCTACTCATGGGGGACGACGCAGCCCCAGCATTTT. This encodes CSYSWGTTQPQHF.

This clonotype was picked up a small number of times. This sequence joins TRBV15 and TRBJ1-5; the D gene is possibly TRBD1 (5 bases). CDR1 and CDR2 (germline): LNHNV, YYDKDF (reference sequence). The CDR3 is 16 amino acids. V was pared by 0 bases and J by 6 bases, with 15 bases between. The CDR3 spells CATSREVAGYGQPQHF. CDR3 DNA: TGTGCCACCAGCAGAGAGGTCGCAGGGTATGGTCAGCCCCAGCATTTT. The whole variable domain, remainder taken from reference TRBV15 and TRBJ1-5, is DAMVIQNPRYQVTQFGKPVTLSCSQTLNHNVMYWYQQKSSQAPKLLFHYYDKDFNNEADTPDNFQSRRPNTSFCFLDIRSPGLGDTAMYLCATSREVAGYGQPQHFGDGTRLSIL.

This clonotype was picked up a small number of times. The V and J genes are TRBV16 and TRBJ1-3; TRBD1 matches 7 bases. The trim removed 4 bases at V and 6 bases at J, leaving 6 bases unmatched. Germline V lookup: CDR1 KGHSY, CDR2 FQNENV. The CDR3 has 14 amino acids. Here the CDR3 reads CASSLTDRINTIYF. CDR3 DNA: TGTGCCAGCAGCCTAACGGACAGGATAAACACCATATATTTT.

The chain uses TRBV29-1 and TRBJ2-5; TRBD2 agrees at 11 bases. CDR1 is SQVTM and CDR2 is ANQGSEA in the germline V gene. The CDR3 is made up of 15 amino acids. The trim removed 0 bases at V and 6 bases at J, leaving 6 bases unmatched. The DNA of the CDR3 is TGCAGCGTTGAAGATTTTGCTAGCGGGAGGAAGACCCAGTACTTC. It translates to CSVEDFASGRKTQYF.

Ten or more counts support this clonotype. The chain combines TRBV7-9 with TRBJ2-5; TRBD2 aligns across 12 bases. Per the germline V gene, CDR1 is SEHNR and CDR2 is FQNEAQ (reference sequence). V lost 9 bases to trimming and J lost 2 bases; unmatched junction nucleotides: 7. The CDR3 sequence is 15 residues long. CDR3 in amino acids: CASSGLAGNQETQYF. The DNA for the CDR3 is TGTGCCAGTTCCGGACTAGCGGGGAATCAAGAGACCCAGTACTTC.

This rearrangement joins TRBV7-2 to TRBJ2-2; possible D gene TRBD2, 5 bases. The CDR3 extends over 16 amino acids. The germline gives CDR1 SGHTA, CDR2 FQGNSA. With 5 bases removed from V and 1 base from J, the gap between germline ends came to 14 bases. The CDR3 protein is CASSQGNSENTGELFF. CDR3 nucleotides: TGTGCCAGCAGCCAAGGGAATAGCGAGAACACCGGGGAGCTGTTTTTT.

This clonotype was seen repeatedly, ten times or more. The chain employs TRBV7-6 and TRBJ2-5; 12 positions match TRBD1. This CDR3 is 19 amino acids long. Losses at the gene ends were 5 bases for V and 1 base for J; bases not matched to a gene: 14. Germline CDR1 reads SGHVS; CDR2 reads FNYEAQ. The CDR3 sequence is CASSPAGTGGAKGQETQYF. The CDR3 DNA reads as TGTGCCAGCAGCCCGGCCGGGACAGGGGGCGCAAAGGGCCAAGAGACCCAGTACTTC.

The chain carries TRBV20-1 and TRBJ2-5; 8 positions match TRBD2. TRBJ2-1 matches the DNA end more closely, so the J call is doubtful. CDR1 is DFQATT and CDR2 is SNEGSKA in the germline V gene (reference sequence). This CDR3 is 14 amino acids long. The CDR3 DNA reads TGCAGTGCTAGTGCGGGGGGTAGCTACAATGAGCAGTTCTTC. Protein: CSASAGGSYNEQFF.

J is TRBJ2-7 and V is TRBV7-2; unclear D gene. The V gene lost 5 bases and the J gene lost 0 bases, with 14 bases spanning the gap. The CDR3 spans 15 residues. Germline CDR1 and CDR2: SGHTA and FQGNSA. The DNA for the CDR3 is TGTGCCAGCAGCCAGACACCGAACCACTCCTACGAGCAGTACTTC. Translating gives CASSQTPNHSYEQYF.

The V and J genes are TRBV15 and TRBJ1-2; D gene uncertain. This CDR3 is built from 14 residues. Trimming pared 0 bases from V and 5 bases from J, leaving 10 bases between. Germline lookup yields CDR1 LNHNV and CDR2 YYDKDF (reference sequence). In nucleotides, the CDR3 is TGTGCCACCAGCAGAGACGTGCGGATGTATGGCTACACCTTC. Translating it yields CATSRDVRMYGYTF.

This clonotype was detected once. The rearrangement links TRBV15 to TRBJ1-6; no clear D gene. The CDR3 is 15 residues long. The ends were cut back, 5 bases at V and 3 bases at J, with 11 bases in the middle. Germline V gene sequence: CDR1 LNHNV, CDR2 YYDKDF (reference sequence). This CDR3 reads CATSSPPDYNSPLHF. CDR3 nucleotides: TGTGCCACCAGCTCCCCTCCGGACTATAATTCACCCCTCCACTTT.

Details on this clonotype: An end of the junction does not agree with germline; a read error may underlie this. V is TRBV5-1 and J is TRBJ2-7; D might be TRBD1 (5 bases). The germline gives CDR1 SGHRS, CDR2 YFSETQ. The CDR3 has 12 residues. CDR3: CASSEQGYEQCF. The CDR3 DNA reads TGCGCCAGCAGCGAGCAGGGATACGAGCAGTGCTTC.

This clonotype was picked up many times. The gene calls are TRBV12-3 or TRBV12-4 and TRBJ1-5; D gene unclear. The CDR3 spans 13 residues. Trimming removed 2 bases from V and 6 bases from J, with 8 bases in between. DNA for the CDR3: TGTGCCAGCAGTTTAAATAGAGCTCAGCCCCAGCATTTT. This gives the protein CASSLNRAQPQHF.

In its sample, this clonotype was seen many times. This sequence joins TRBV5-1 and TRBJ1-4; the D gene is possibly TRBD1 (6 bases). The germline CDR1 and CDR2 sequences are SGHRS and YFSETQ. The CDR3 consists of 16 residues. V dropped 4 bases and J dropped 3 bases, with 16 bases sitting between them. The CDR3 bases are TGCGCCAGCAGCATAAAGGCGGGGGCGGCTAATGAAAAACTGTTTTTT. Protein product: CASSIKAGAANEKLFF. Full variable domain (remainder filled in from reference TRBV5-1 and TRBJ1-4): KAGVTQTPRYLIKTRGQQVTLSCSPISGHRSVSWYQQTPGQGLQFLFEYFSETQRNKGNFPGRFSGRQFSNSRSEMNVSTLELGDSALYLCASSIKAGAANEKLFFGSGTQLSVL.

The gene calls are TRBV2 and TRBJ1-4; TRBD1 might be the D (6 bases). Germline-derived CDR1 and CDR2 are SNHLY and FYNNEI. This CDR3 is 14 amino acids long. V was clipped by 6 bases and J by 8 bases, with 16 bases between them. CDR3 amino acids: CASRDSPRGEKLFF. CDR3 nucleotide sequence: TGTGCCAGCAGAGATAGCCCGAGGGGGGAAAAACTGTTTTTT.

The rearrangement joins TRBV19 to TRBJ2-7; 7 positions match TRBD2. The ends lost 3 bases at V and 3 bases at J; junction bases unmatched: 5. The CDR3 consists of 14 residues. Per the germline V gene, CDR1 is LNHDA and CDR2 is SQIVND (reference sequence). The CDR3 DNA reads as TGTGCCAGTAGTATGACGGGGGGAAACTACGAGCAGTACTTC. This gives the protein CASSMTGGNYEQYF.

The V and J genes are TRBV29-1 and TRBJ2-3; TRBD1 might be the D (6 bases). The germline V gene has CDR1 SQVTM and CDR2 ANQGSEA. This CDR3 spans 14 amino acids. Trimming took off 4 bases at V and 4 bases at J, with 15 bases between the two ends. CDR3 coding DNA: TGCAGCGTTGGCGAGCAGGGGCTTTCAGATACGCAGTATTTT. Its protein is CSVGEQGLSDTQYF.

The chain recombines TRBV15 with TRBJ2-5, with D hard to call. Looked up from germline, CDR1 is LNHNV and CDR2 is YYDKDF (reference sequence). V lost 4 bases and J 11 bases, leaving 23 bases between the germline ends. The CDR3 covers 15 residues. CDR3 DNA: TGTGCCACCAGCATGGGCAAAAAGAGTACAGATACGCAGTACTTC. It codes for CATSMGKKSTDTQYF. Full variable domain (remainder filled in from reference TRBV15 and TRBJ2-5): DAMVIQNPRYQVTQFGKPVTLSCSQTLNHNVMYWYQQKSSQAPKLLFHYYDKDFNNEADTPDNFQSRRPNTSFCFLDIRSPGLGDTAMYLCATSMGKKSTDTQYFGPGTRLLVL.

The table lists this clonotype with a few counts. This chain links TRBV7-6 with TRBJ1-5; TRBD1 is a possible D gene (5 bases). Looked up from germline, CDR1 is SGHVS and CDR2 is FNYEAQ. V was cut by 3 bases and J by 0 bases, with 9 bases left in between. The CDR3 spans 15 residues. CDR3 sequence reads: CASSLWGDSNQPQHF. The CDR3 coding sequence is TGTGCCAGCAGCTTGTGGGGGGATAGCAATCAGCCCCAGCATTTT. The variable domain in full, completed from reference TRBV7-6 and TRBJ1-5, reads GAGVSQSPRYKVTKRGQDVALRCDPISGHVSLYWYRQALGQGPEFLTYFNYEAQQDKSGLPNDRFSAERPEGSISTLTIQRTEQRDSAMYRCASSLWGDSNQPQHFGDGTRLSIL.

The CDR3 spells CASSAGEETQYF. The DNA of the CDR3 is TGCGCCAGCAGTGCGGGAGAGGAGACCCAGTACTTC. The chain links TRBV10-1 to TRBJ2-5, with D perhaps TRBD2 (6 bases). The CDR3 loop spans 12 amino acids. Per the germline V gene, CDR1 is WNHNN and CDR2 is SYGVQD (reference sequence). V gave up 4 bases and J gave up 5 bases, with 8 bases separating them.

The V and J genes are TRBV5-6 and TRBJ1-1; D is possibly TRBD1 (6 bases). The germline V gene encodes CDR1 SGHDT and CDR2 YYEEEE. This CDR3 is 13 amino acids long. Trimming removed 3 bases from V and 13 bases from J, with 19 bases in between. As DNA, the CDR3 is TGTGCCAGCAGCTGGGGACAAGACCCCATGGGTTTCTTT. Encoded protein: CASSWGQDPMGFF.

This clonotype was seen ten or more times. This chain links TRBV19 with TRBJ1-1, with D possibly TRBD1 on 6 matching bases. This CDR3 is 11 amino acids long. Germline values: CDR1 LNHDA, CDR2 SQIVND (reference sequence). CDR3 loop: CATGGRTEAFF. CDR3 sequence (DNA): TGTGCGACGGGGGGGCGGACTGAAGCTTTCTTT.

This clonotype was seen just once. The chain joins TRBV24-1 to TRBJ1-5; the D is unclear. This CDR3 has 13 amino acids. Trimming took 1 base from V and 7 from J, leaving 7 bases between them. CDR1 KGHDR and CDR2 SFDVKD come from the germline V gene. The CDR3 reads CATSDFKTQPQHF. The CDR3 DNA follows: TGTGCCACCAGTGATTTTAAGACCCAGCCCCAGCATTTT.

DNA of the CDR3: TGTGCCACCCTGGAGAGTCCTGGGGCCAACGTCCTGACTTTC. This translates into CATLESPGANVLTF. The chain joins TRBV19 to TRBJ2-6; D uncertain. CDR3 size: 14 residues. The germline CDR1 and CDR2 sequences are LNHDA and SQIVND (reference sequence). V lost 10 bases to trimming and J lost 2 bases, with 12 bases between them.

J is TRBJ1-6 and V is TRBV7-9; TRBD1 matches at 7 bases. The length of the CDR3 is 17 residues. Germline CDR1 SEHNR, CDR2 FQNEAQ (reference sequence). V was clipped by 5 bases and J by 9 bases; unmatched bases: 16. Here the CDR3 reads CASSPPSGAGGGSPLHF. The CDR3 DNA is TGTGCCAGCAGCCCCCCTAGCGGGGCAGGGGGGGGTTCACCCCTCCACTTT.

V is TRBV5-4 and J is TRBJ1-6, with D perhaps matching TRBD1 (5 bases). Trimming removed 3 bases at V and 4 bases at J, with 14 bases between. This CDR3 region has 16 residues. The V gene's germline CDR1 is SGHNT and CDR2 YYREEE (reference sequence). CDR3 in DNA: TGTGCCAGCAGCTCTGCAGGCGGGGCGTATAATTCACCCCTCCACTTT. It yields the protein CASSSAGGAYNSPLHF.

The V call is TRBV20-1, the J call TRBJ2-1; 7 bases map to TRBD2. J was trimmed by 12 bases and V by 7 bases; bases with no gene match: 3. The germline gives CDR1 DFQATT, CDR2 SNEGSKA (reference sequence). CDR3 length: 9 residues. CDR3: CSVGRGQFF. The CDR3 nucleotides read TGCAGTGTTGGGAGGGGGCAGTTCTTC.

The chain's CDR3 is CASSQGGFTEAFF. CDR3 sequence (DNA): TGTGCCAGTAGCCAAGGGGGCTTCACTGAAGCTTTCTTT. The chain is built from TRBV19 and TRBJ1-1; 7 bases are a match to TRBD1. V shed 6 bases and J 4 bases; nucleotides not matched to a gene: 5. Germline V gives CDR1 LNHDA, CDR2 SQIVND (reference sequence). The CDR3 extends over 13 amino acids. Together with reference TRBV19 and TRBJ1-1, the CDR3 gives the full variable domain: DGGITQSPKYLFRKEGQNVTLSCEQNLNHDAMYWYRQDPGQGLRLIYYSQIVNDFQKGDIAEGYSVSREKKESFPLTVTSAQKNPTAFYLCASSQGGFTEAFFGQGTRLTVV.